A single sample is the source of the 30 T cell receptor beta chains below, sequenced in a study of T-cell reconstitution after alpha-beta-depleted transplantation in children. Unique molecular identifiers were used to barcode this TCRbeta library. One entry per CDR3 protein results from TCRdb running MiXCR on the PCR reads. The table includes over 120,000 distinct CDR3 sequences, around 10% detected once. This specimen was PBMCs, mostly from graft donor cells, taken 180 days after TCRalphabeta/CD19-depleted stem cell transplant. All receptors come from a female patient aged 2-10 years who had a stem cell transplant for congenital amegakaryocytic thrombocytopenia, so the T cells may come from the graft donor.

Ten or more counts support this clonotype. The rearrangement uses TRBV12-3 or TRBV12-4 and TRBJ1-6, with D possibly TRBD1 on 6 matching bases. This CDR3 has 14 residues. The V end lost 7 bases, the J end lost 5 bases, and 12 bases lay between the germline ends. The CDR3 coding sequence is TGTGCCAGCACTGGGACATCTCATAATTCACCCCTCCACTTT. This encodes CASTGTSHNSPLHF.

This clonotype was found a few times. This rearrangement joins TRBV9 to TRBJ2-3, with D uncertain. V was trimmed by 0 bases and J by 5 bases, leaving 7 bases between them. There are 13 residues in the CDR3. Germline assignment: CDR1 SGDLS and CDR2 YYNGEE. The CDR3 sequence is CASSVGILDTQYF. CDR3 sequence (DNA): TGTGCCAGCAGCGTAGGAATCTTAGATACGCAGTATTTT.

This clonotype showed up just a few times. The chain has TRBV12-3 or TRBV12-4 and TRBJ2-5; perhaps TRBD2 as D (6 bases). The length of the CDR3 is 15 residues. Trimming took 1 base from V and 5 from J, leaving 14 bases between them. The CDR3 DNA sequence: TGTGCCAGCAGTTTAGGGACGGGAGCGAGGGAGACCCAGTACTTC. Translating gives CASSLGTGARETQYF.

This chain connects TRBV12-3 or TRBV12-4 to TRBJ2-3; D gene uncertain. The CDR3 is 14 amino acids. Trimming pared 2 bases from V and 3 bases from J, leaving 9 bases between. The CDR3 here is CASSLTRATDTQYF. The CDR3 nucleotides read TGTGCCAGCAGTTTAACCCGGGCTACAGATACGCAGTATTTT.

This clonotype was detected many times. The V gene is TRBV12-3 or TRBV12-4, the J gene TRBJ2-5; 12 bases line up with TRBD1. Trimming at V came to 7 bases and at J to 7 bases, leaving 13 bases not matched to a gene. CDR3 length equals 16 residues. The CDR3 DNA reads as TGTGCCAGCACCCGAACGGGACAGGGGGCGAGGGGGACCCAGTACTTC. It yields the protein CASTRTGQGARGTQYF.

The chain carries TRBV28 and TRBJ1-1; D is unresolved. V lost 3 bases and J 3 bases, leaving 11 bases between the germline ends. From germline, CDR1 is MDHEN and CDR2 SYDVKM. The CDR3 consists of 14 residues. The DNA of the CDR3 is TGTGCCAGCAGTTTGCAACTATGGGACACTGAAGCTTTCTTT. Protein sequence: CASSLQLWDTEAFF.

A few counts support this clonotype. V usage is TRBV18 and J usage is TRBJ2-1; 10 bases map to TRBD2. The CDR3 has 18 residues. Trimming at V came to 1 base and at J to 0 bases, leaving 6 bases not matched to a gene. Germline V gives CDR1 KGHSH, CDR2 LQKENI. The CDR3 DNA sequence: TGTGCCAGCTCACCACGAAAGAGCGGGGGGGACTCCTACAATGAGCAGTTCTTC. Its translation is CASSPRKSGGDSYNEQFF.

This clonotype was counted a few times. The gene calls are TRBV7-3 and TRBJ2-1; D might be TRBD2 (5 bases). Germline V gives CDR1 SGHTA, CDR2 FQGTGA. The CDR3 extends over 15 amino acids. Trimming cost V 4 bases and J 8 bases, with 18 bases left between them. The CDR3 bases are TGTGCCAGCAGCTCATACGGGGTGGTATTCGATGAGCAGTTCTTC. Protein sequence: CASSSYGVVFDEQFF.

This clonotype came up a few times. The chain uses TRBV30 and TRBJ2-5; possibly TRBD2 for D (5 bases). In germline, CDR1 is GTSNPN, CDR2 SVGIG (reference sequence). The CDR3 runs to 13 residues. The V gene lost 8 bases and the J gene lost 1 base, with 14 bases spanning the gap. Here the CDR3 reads CASADWAQETQYF. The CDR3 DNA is TGTGCCAGCGCGGACTGGGCCCAAGAGACCCAGTACTTC.

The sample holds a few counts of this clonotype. Here the CDR3 reads CSVGALGRGHTEAFF. The CDR3 DNA reads TGCAGCGTTGGAGCTTTAGGGCGGGGGCATACTGAAGCTTTCTTT. The chain joins TRBV29-1 to TRBJ1-1, with a tentative D call TRBD1 (6 bases). Germline-derived CDR1 and CDR2 are SQVTM and ANQGSEA. Trimming cost V 4 bases and J 5 bases, with 20 bases left between them. The CDR3 length is 15 residues. Using reference TRBV29-1 and TRBJ1-1 for the parts outside the CDR3, the full variable domain is SAVISQKPSRDICQRGTSLTIQCQVDSQVTMMFWYRQQPGQSLTLIATANQGSEATYESGFVIDKFPISRPNLTFSTLTVSNMSPEDSSIYLCSVGALGRGHTEAFFGQGTRLTVV.

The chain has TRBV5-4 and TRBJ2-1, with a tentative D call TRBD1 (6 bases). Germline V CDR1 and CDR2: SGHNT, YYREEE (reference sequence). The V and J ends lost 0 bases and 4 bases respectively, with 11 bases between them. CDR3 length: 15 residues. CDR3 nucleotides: TGTGCCAGCAGCTTGGACAGGGCGACATACAATGAGCAGTTCTTC. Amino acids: CASSLDRATYNEQFF.

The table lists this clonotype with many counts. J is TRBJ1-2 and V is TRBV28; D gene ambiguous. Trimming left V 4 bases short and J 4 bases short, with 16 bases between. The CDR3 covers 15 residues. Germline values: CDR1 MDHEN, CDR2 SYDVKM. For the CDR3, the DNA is TGTGCCAGCAGTTCCCCCGCCGGACTTTCCTATGGCTACACCTTC. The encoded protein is CASSSPAGLSYGYTF.

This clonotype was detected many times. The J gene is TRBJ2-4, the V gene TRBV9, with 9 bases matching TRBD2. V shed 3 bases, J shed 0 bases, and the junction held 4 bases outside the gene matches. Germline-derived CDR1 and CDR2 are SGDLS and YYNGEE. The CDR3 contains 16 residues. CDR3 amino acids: CASSGRLAVAKNIQYF. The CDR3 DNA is TGTGCCAGCAGCGGAAGACTAGCGGTAGCCAAAAACATTCAGTACTTC.

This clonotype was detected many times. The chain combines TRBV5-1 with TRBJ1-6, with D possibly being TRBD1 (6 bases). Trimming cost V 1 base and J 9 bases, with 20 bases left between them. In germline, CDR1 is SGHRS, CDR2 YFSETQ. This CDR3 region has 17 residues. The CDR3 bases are TGCGCCAGCAGCTTGCCCGGCCCCCAGACAGGATCTTCACCCCTCCACTTT. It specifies CASSLPGPQTGSSPLHF.

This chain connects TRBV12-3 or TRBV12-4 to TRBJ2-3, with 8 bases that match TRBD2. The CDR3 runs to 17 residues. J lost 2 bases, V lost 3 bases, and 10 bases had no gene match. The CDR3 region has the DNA TGTGCCAGCAGTTTGTCCCAGACTAGCGCTTACACAGATACGCAGTATTTT. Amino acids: CASSLSQTSAYTDTQYF.

The CDR3 nucleotides read TGTGCCAGCAGCTTATTTTGGGACAGGCAAGAGACCCAGTACTTC. As protein: CASSLFWDRQETQYF. This chain links TRBV7-2 with TRBJ2-5; 8 positions agree with TRBD1. Germline V gene data show CDR1 as SGHTA and CDR2 as FQGNSA. J gave up 2 bases and V 2 bases, and 4 bases lay outside the gene matches. The CDR3 is made up of 15 amino acids.

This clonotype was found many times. The CDR3 region is CQCSSMGEKLFF. The DNA for the CDR3 is TGCCAGTGCTCCTCCATGGGTGAAAAACTGTTTTTT. The chain has TRBV20-1 and TRBJ1-4, with D hard to call. The CDR3 loop spans 12 amino acids. Per germline, CDR1 DFQATT and CDR2 SNEGSKA (reference sequence).

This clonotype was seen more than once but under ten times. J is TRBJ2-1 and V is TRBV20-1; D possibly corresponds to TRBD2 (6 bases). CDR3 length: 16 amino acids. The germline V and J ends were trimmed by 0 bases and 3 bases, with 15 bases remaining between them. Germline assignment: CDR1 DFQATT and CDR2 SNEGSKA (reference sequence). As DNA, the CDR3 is TGCAGTGCTAGAGATCGACTGGAGGGCCACTACAATGAGCAGTTCTTC. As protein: CSARDRLEGHYNEQFF.

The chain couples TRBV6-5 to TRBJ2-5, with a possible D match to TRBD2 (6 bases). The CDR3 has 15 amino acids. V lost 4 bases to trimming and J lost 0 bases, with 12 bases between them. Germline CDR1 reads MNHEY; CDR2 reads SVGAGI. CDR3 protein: CASSSRGEYQETQYF. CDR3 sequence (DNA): TGTGCCAGCAGTTCCCGCGGGGAGTACCAAGAGACCCAGTACTTC.

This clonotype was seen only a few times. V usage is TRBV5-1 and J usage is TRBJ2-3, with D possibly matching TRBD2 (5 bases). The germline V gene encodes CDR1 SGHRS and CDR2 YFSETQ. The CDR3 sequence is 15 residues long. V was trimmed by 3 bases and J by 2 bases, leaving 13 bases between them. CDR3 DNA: TGCGCCAGCAGCTCCTCCGGGATGCCCACAGATACGCAGTATTTT. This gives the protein CASSSSGMPTDTQYF.

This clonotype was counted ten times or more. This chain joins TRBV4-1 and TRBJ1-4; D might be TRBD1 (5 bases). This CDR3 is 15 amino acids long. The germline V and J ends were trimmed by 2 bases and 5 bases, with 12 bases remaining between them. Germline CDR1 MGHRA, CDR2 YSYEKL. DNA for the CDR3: TGCGCCAGCAGCCAACCGGGACGGCCCAATGAAAAACTGTTTTTT. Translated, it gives CASSQPGRPNEKLFF.

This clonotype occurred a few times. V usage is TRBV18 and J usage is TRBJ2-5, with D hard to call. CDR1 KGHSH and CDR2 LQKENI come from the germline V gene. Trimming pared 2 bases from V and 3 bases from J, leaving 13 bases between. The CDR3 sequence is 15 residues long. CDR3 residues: CASSPTLGQKETQYF. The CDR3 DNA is TGTGCCAGCTCACCAACCCTAGGCCAGAAAGAGACCCAGTACTTC.

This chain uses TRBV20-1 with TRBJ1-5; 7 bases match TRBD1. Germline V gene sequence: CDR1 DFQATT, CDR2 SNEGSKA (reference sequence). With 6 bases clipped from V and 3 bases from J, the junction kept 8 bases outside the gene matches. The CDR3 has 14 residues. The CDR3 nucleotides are TGCAGTGCGCGACGGACAGGTACCAATCAGCCCCAGCATTTT. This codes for CSARRTGTNQPQHF.

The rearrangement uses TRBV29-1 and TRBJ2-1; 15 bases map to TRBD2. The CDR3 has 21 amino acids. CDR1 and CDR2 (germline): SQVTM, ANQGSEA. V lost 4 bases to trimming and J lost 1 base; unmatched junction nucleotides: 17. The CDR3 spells CSVGGGVRTSGRAWSYNEQFF. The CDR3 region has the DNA TGCAGCGTTGGGGGTGGGGTAAGGACTAGCGGGAGGGCCTGGTCCTACAATGAGCAGTTCTTC.

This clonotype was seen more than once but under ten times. As DNA, the CDR3 is TGCAGTGCCAGACCGAGTTGGGGGCCCCAAGAGACCCAGTACTTC. It codes for CSARPSWGPQETQYF. The genes are TRBV20-1 and TRBJ2-5, with a weak D call TRBD1 (6 bases). The CDR3 totals 15 residues. Trimming cost V 6 bases and J 1 base, with 18 bases left between them. The germline V gene has CDR1 DFQATT and CDR2 SNEGSKA (reference sequence).

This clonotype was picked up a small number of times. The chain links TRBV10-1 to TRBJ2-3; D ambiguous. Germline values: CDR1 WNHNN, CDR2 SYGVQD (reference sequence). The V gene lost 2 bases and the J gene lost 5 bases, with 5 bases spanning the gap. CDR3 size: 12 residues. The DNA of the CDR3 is TGCGCCAGCAGTGAGACTAAAGATACGCAGTATTTT. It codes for CASSETKDTQYF.

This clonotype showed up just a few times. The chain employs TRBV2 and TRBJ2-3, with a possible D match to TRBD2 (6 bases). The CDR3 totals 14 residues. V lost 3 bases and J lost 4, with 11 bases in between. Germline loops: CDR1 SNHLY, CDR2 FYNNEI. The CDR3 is CASSDPGVADTQYF. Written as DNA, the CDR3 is TGTGCCAGCAGTGATCCGGGGGTCGCAGATACGCAGTATTTT.

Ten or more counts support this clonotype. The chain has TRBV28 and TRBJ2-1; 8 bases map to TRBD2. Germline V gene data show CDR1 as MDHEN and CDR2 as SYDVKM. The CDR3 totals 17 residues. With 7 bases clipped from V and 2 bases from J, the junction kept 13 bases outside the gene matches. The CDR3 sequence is CASTLSPREVPYNEQFF. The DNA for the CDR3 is TGTGCCAGCACCTTATCCCCGCGGGAGGTCCCCTACAATGAGCAGTTCTTC.

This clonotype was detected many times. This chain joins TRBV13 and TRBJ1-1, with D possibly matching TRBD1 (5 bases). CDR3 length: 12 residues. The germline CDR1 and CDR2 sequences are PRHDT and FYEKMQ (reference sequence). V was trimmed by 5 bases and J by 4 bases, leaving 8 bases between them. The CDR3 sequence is CASSQGGTEAFF. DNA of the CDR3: TGTGCCAGCAGCCAGGGAGGCACTGAAGCTTTCTTT.

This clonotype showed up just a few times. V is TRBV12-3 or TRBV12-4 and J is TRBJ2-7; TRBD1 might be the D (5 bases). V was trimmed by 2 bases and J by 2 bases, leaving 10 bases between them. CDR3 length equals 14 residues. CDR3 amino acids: CASSLTARAYEQYF. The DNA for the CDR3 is TGTGCCAGCAGTTTAACGGCCAGGGCCTACGAGCAGTACTTC.